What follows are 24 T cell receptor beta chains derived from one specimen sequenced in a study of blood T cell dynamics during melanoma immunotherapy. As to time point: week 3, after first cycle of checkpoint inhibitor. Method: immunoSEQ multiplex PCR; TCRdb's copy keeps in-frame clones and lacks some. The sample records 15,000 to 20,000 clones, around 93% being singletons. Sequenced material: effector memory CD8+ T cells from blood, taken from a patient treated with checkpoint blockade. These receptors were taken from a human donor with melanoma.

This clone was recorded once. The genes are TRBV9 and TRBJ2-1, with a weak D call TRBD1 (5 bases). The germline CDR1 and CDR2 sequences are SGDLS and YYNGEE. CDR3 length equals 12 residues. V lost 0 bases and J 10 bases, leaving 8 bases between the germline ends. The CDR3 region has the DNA TGTGCCAGCAGCGTAGGGGGCGGCGAGCAGTTCTTC. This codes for CASSVGGGEQFF.

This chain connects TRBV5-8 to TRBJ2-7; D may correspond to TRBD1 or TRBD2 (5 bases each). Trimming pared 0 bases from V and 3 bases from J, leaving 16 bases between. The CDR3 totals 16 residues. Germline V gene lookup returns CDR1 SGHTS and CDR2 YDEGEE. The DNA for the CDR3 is TGTGCCAGCAGCTTGGGGATCTTTGAGGGGATCTACGAGCAGTACTTC. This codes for CASSLGIFEGIYEQYF.

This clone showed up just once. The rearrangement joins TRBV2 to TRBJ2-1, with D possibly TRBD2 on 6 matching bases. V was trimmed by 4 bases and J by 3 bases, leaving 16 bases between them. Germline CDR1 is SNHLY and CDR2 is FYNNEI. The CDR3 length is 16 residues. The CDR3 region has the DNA TGTGCCAGCAGTGTCTTCTCGGGAGTTTTCTACAATGAGCAGTTCTTC. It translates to CASSVFSGVFYNEQFF. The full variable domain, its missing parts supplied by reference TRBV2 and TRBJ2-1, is EPEVTQTPSHQVTQMGQEVILRCVPISNHLYFYWYRQILGQKVEFLVSFYNNEISEKSEIFDDQFSVERPDGSNFTLKIRSTKLEDSAMYFCASSVFSGVFYNEQFFGPGTRLTVL.

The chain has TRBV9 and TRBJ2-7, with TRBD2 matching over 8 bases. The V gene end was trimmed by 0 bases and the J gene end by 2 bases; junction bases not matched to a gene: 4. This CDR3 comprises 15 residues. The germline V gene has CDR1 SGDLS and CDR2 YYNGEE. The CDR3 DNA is TGTGCCAGCAGCGTAGGGAGCGGGGGTCCCTACGAGCAGTACTTC. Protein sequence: CASSVGSGGPYEQYF.

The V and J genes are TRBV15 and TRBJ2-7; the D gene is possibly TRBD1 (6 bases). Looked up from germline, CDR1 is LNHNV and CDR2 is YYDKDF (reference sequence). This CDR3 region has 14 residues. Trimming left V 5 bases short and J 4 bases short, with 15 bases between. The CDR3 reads CATSWAGDVYEQYF. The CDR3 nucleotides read TGTGCCACCAGCTGGGCAGGGGATGTGTACGAGCAGTACTTC.

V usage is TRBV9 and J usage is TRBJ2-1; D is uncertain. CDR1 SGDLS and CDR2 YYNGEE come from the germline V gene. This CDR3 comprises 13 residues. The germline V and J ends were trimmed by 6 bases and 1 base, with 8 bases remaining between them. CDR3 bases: TGTGCCAGCACTCCCGGATCCTACAATGAGCAGTTCTTC. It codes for CASTPGSYNEQFF. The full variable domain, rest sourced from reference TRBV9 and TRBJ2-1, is DSGVTQTPKHLITATGQRVTLRCSPRSGDLSVYWYQQSLDQGLQFLIQYYNGEERAKGNILERFSAQQFPDLHSELNLSSLELGDSALYFCASTPGSYNEQFFGPGTRLTVL.

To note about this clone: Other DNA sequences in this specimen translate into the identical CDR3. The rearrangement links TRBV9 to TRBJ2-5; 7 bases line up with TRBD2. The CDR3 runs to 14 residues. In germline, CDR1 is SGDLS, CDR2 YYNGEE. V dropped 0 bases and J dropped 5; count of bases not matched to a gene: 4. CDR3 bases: TGTGCCAGCAGCGTAGGCGGGGGAGGCGAGACCCAGTACTTC. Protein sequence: CASSVGGGGETQYF.

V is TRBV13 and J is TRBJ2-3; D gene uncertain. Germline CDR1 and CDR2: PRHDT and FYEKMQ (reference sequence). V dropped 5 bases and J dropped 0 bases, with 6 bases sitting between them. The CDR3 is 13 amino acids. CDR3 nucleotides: TGTGCCAGCAGCCCGGCGAGCACAGATACGCAGTATTTT. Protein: CASSPASTDTQYF.

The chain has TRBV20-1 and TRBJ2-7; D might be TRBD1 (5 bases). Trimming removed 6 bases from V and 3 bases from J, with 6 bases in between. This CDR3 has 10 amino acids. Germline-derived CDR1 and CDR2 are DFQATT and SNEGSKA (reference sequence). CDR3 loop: CSAGRYEQYF. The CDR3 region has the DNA TGCAGTGCGGGGCGCTACGAGCAGTACTTC.

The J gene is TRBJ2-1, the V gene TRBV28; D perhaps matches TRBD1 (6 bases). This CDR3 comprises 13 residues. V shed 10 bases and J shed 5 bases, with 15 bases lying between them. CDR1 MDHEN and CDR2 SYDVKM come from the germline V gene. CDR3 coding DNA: TGTGCCACCTCGGACAGTGCGGACAATGAGCAGTTCTTC. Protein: CATSDSADNEQFF.

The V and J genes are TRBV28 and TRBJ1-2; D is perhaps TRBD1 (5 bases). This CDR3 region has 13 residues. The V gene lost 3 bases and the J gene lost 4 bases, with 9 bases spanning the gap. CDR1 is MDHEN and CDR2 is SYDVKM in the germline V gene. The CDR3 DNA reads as TGTGCCAGCAGTTTTGGGGGACTCTATGGCTACACCTTC. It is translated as CASSFGGLYGYTF.

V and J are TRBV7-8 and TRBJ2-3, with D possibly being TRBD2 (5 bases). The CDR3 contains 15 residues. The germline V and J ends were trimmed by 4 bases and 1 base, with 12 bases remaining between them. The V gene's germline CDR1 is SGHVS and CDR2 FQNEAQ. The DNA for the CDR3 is TGTGCCAGCAGCTCCCCCTCGCGGGGCACAGATACGCAGTATTTT. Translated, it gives CASSSPSRGTDTQYF.

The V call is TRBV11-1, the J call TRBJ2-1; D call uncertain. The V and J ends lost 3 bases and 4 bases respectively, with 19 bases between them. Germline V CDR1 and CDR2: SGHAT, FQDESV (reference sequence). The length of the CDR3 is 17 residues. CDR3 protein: CASSFSTPSGLYNEQFF. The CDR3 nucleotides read TGTGCCAGCAGCTTTTCGACTCCTAGTGGTCTATACAATGAGCAGTTCTTC.

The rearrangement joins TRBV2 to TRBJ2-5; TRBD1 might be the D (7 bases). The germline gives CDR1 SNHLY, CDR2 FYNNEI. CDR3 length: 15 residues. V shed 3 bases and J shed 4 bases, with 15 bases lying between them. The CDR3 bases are TGTGCCAGCAGTGAGAGCAGGGGGGACGTAGAGACCCAGTACTTC. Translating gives CASSESRGDVETQYF.

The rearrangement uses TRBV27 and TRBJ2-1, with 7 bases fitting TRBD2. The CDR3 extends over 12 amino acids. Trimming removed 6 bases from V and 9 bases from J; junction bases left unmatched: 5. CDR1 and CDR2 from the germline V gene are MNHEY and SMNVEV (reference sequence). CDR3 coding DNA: TGTGCCAGCAGACGGGGGGTTAGTGAGCAGTTCTTC. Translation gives CASRRGVSEQFF.

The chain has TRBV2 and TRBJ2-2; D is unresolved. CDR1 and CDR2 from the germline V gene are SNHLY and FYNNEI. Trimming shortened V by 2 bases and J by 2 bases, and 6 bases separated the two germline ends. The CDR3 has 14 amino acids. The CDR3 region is CASSELRNTGELFF. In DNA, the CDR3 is TGTGCCAGCAGTGAACTCCGAAACACCGGGGAGCTGTTTTTT.

The CDR3 is CASSAPGEYNEQFF. CDR3 nucleotides: TGTGCCAGCAGCGCCCCCGGGGAGTACAATGAGCAGTTCTTC. The chain joins TRBV7-9 to TRBJ2-1, with a possible D match to TRBD2 (5 bases). Trimming cost V 5 bases and J 4 bases, with 12 bases left between them. This CDR3 contains 14 residues. CDR1 is SEHNR and CDR2 is FQNEAQ in the germline V gene (reference sequence). The variable domain in full, with the rest retrieved from reference TRBV7-9 and TRBJ2-1, is DTGVSQNPRHKITKRGQNVTFRCDPISEHNRLYWYRQTLGQGPEFLTYFQNEAQLEKSRLLSDRFSAERPKGSFSTLEIQRTEQGDSAMYLCASSAPGEYNEQFFGPGTRLTVL.

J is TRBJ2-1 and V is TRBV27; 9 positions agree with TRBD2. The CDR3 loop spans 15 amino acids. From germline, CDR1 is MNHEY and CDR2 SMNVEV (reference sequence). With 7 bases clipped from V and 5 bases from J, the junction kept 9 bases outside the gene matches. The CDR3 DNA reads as TGTGCCAGCACCGATGGGGCTAGCGGGAACAATGAGCAGTTCTTC. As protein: CASTDGASGNNEQFF.

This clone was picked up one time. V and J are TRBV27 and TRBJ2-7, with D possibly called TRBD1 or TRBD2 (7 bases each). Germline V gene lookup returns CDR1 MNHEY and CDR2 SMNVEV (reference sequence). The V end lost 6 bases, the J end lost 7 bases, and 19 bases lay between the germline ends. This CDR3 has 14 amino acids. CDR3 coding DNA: TGTGCCAGCAGACCAGGGGGGGGGATGCGGGAGCAGTACTTC. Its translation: CASRPGGGMREQYF.

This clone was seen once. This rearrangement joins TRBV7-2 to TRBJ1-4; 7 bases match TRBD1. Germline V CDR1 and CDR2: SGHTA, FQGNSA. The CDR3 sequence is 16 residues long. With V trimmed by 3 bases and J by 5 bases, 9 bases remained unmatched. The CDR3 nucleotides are TGTGCCAGCAGCTTTACCGGGACAGCTATCAATGAAAAACTGTTTTTT. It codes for CASSFTGTAINEKLFF.

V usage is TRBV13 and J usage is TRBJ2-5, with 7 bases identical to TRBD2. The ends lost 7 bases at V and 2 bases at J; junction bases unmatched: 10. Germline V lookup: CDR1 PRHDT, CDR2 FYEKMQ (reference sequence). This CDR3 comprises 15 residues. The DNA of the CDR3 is TGTGCCAGCAATTGGGCGGGAGAGGCTCAAGAGACCCAGTACTTC. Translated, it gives CASNWAGEAQETQYF. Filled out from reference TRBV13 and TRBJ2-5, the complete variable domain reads AAGVIQSPRHLIKEKRETATLKCYPIPRHDTVYWYQQGPGQDPQFLISFYEKMQSDKGSIPDRFSAQQFSDYHSELNMSSLELGDSALYFCASNWAGEAQETQYFGPGTRLLVL.

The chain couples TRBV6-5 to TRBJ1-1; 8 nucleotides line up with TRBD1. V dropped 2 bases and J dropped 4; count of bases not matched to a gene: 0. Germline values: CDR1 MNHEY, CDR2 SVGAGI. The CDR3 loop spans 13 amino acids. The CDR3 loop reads CASSYTGGTEAFF. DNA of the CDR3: TGTGCCAGCAGTTACACAGGGGGCACTGAAGCTTTCTTT.

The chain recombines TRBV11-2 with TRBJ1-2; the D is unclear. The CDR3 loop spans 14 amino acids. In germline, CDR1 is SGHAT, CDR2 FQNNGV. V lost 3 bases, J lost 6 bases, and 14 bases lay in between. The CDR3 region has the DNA TGTGCCAGCAGCTTGTCGTATAGAGTTCATGGCTACACCTTC. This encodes CASSLSYRVHGYTF.

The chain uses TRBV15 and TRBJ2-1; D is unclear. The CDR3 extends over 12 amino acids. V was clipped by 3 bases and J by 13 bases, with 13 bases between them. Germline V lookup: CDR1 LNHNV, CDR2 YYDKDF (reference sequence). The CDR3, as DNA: TGTGCCACCAGCAGCAAGGTCCCTTCCCAGTTCTTC. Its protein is CATSSKVPSQFF.